This passage covers 14 T cell receptor beta chains from one sample sequenced in a study of blood T cell repertoires in COVID-19. Method: immunoSEQ multiplex PCR; TCRdb's copy keeps in-frame clones and lacks some. The sample comprises 280,000 or so clones, about 85% of which are singletons, and approximately 12% rests with the top ten. The sequencing input was peripheral blood. All receptors come from a human donor in a cohort sampled during active COVID-19.

The chain joins TRBV30 to TRBJ2-3; TRBD2 aligns across 9 bases. In germline, CDR1 is GTSNPN, CDR2 SVGIG (reference sequence). The CDR3 is 15 residues long. J was trimmed by 8 bases and V by 1 base; bases with no gene match: 10. This CDR3 reads CAWSAAIAGAGTQYF. CDR3 coding DNA: TGTGCCTGGAGTGCCGCCATAGCGGGAGCGGGTACGCAGTATTTT.

This clone was recorded many times. The CDR3: CATSIGTSGRVRYNEQFF. The CDR3 DNA reads TGTGCCACCAGCATTGGGACTAGCGGGAGGGTTAGATACAATGAGCAGTTCTTC. V is TRBV15 and J is TRBJ2-1; TRBD2 aligns across 16 bases. Germline CDR1 is LNHNV and CDR2 is YYDKDF (reference sequence). The V gene end was trimmed by 4 bases and the J gene end by 4 bases; junction bases not matched to a gene: 7. This CDR3 has 18 residues.

The V gene is TRBV18, the J gene TRBJ2-2; no clear D. Per germline, CDR1 KGHSH and CDR2 LQKENI. With 2 bases removed from V and 6 bases from J, the gap between germline ends came to 22 bases. The CDR3 sequence is 18 residues long. The CDR3 spells CASSPSREAALLAGELFF. CDR3 sequence (DNA): TGTGCCAGCTCACCATCCCGTGAGGCAGCGCTGTTAGCCGGGGAGCTGTTTTTT. The full variable domain, its missing parts supplied by reference TRBV18 and TRBJ2-2, is NAGVMQNPRHLVRRRGQEARLRCSPMKGHSHVYWYRQLPEEGLKFMVYLQKENIIDESGMPKERFSAEFPKEGPSILRIQQVVRGDSAAYFCASSPSREAALLAGELFFGEGSRLTVL.

The chain couples TRBV4-3 to TRBJ2-7, with a weak D call TRBD2 (5 bases). The V end was cut by 4 bases, the J end by 5 bases, with 15 bases between. The CDR3 sequence is 14 residues long. Germline CDR1 is LGHNA and CDR2 is YSLEER. The CDR3 loop is CASSLERASHEQYF. The DNA of the CDR3 is TGCGCCAGCAGCCTCGAGAGGGCGTCCCACGAGCAGTACTTC.

The sample holds one count of this clone. V and J are TRBV28 and TRBJ2-5; D unresolved. Germline V lookup: CDR1 MDHEN, CDR2 SYDVKM. Trimming took 7 bases from V and 1 from J, leaving 13 bases between them. The CDR3 contains 14 residues. CDR3 sequence: CASKESRPQETQYF. CDR3 in DNA: TGTGCCAGCAAGGAGTCCCGGCCCCAAGAGACCCAGTACTTC.

The chain combines TRBV19 with TRBJ2-5; TRBD1 matches at 9 bases. CDR1 and CDR2 (germline): LNHDA, SQIVND (reference sequence). J was trimmed by 5 bases and V by 5 bases; bases with no gene match: 9. The CDR3 spans 15 residues. The CDR3 nucleotides are TGTGCCAGTAGTCTATCGGGACAGGGTAAGGAGACCCAGTACTTC. This translates into CASSLSGQGKETQYF.

This chain connects TRBV7-2 to TRBJ2-3; 7 bases match TRBD1. The CDR3 runs 13 residues. Germline assignment: CDR1 SGHTA and CDR2 FQGNSA. Trimming took 5 bases from V and 6 from J; bases not matched to a gene: 5. The CDR3 nucleotides read TGTGCCAGCAGCCCCCTGACAGGGGATACGCAGTATTTT. This sequence encodes CASSPLTGDTQYF. Full variable domain (outside the CDR3, taken from reference TRBV7-2 and TRBJ2-3): GAGVSQSPSNKVTEKGKDVELRCDPISGHTALYWYRQSLGQGLEFLIYFQGNSAPDKSGLPSDRFSAERTGGSVSTLTIQRTQQEDSAVYLCASSPLTGDTQYFGPGTRLTVL.

The J gene is TRBJ1-1, the V gene TRBV28, with TRBD1 as a possible D gene (6 bases). V was pared by 6 bases and J by 2 bases, with 16 bases between. CDR1 is MDHEN and CDR2 is SYDVKM in the germline V gene. The CDR3 is made up of 15 amino acids. CDR3 in DNA: TGTGCCAGCAGACCCTCCAGGGGCAAAAACACTGAAGCTTTCTTT. Its protein product is CASRPSRGKNTEAFF. The full variable domain, its missing parts supplied by reference TRBV28 and TRBJ1-1, is DVKVTQSSRYLVKRTGEKVFLECVQDMDHENMFWYRQDPGLGLRLIYFSYDVKMKEKGDIPEGYSVSREKKERFSLILESASTNQTSMYLCASRPSRGKNTEAFFGQGTRLTVV.

This clone was counted a single time. This chain links TRBV5-8 with TRBJ2-2; 10 bases match TRBD1. CDR3 size: 17 residues. The ends lost 1 base at V and 7 bases at J; junction bases unmatched: 10. The germline V gene has CDR1 SGHTS and CDR2 YDEGEE. The CDR3 region has the DNA TGTGCCAGCAGCTTGCCTGGACAGGGGGTTTTGAACGGGGAGCTGTTTTTT. Translating gives CASSLPGQGVLNGELFF.

This clone has a handful of counts. This chain connects TRBV28 to TRBJ1-1; TRBD1 might be the D (5 bases). This CDR3 comprises 15 residues. Germline-derived CDR1 and CDR2 are MDHEN and SYDVKM. V was clipped by 4 bases and J by 1 base, with 13 bases between them. The CDR3 is CASSSPGHWNTEAFF. For the CDR3, the DNA is TGTGCCAGCAGTTCCCCCGGACATTGGAACACTGAAGCTTTCTTT. The whole variable domain, remainder taken from reference TRBV28 and TRBJ1-1, is DVKVTQSSRYLVKRTGEKVFLECVQDMDHENMFWYRQDPGLGLRLIYFSYDVKMKEKGDIPEGYSVSREKKERFSLILESASTNQTSMYLCASSSPGHWNTEAFFGQGTRLTVV.

The chain combines TRBV28 with TRBJ1-1; D not resolved. In germline, CDR1 is MDHEN, CDR2 SYDVKM. V dropped 6 bases and J dropped 0 bases, with 8 bases sitting between them. This CDR3 is built from 13 residues. This CDR3 is CASRTNMNTEAFF. As DNA, the CDR3 is TGTGCCAGCAGGACAAACATGAACACTGAAGCTTTCTTT. Complete variable domain (other parts from reference TRBV28 and TRBJ1-1): DVKVTQSSRYLVKRTGEKVFLECVQDMDHENMFWYRQDPGLGLRLIYFSYDVKMKEKGDIPEGYSVSREKKERFSLILESASTNQTSMYLCASRTNMNTEAFFGQGTRLTVV.

The rearrangement joins TRBV5-6 to TRBJ2-4; 9 nucleotides agree with TRBD1. V lost 4 bases to trimming and J lost 15 bases; unmatched junction nucleotides: 11. Looked up from germline, CDR1 is SGHDT and CDR2 is YYEEEE. The CDR3 totals 13 residues. This CDR3 is CASSLPSQTGGYF. The CDR3 DNA reads as TGTGCCAGCAGCCTCCCATCGCAGACAGGGGGGTACTTC.

The chain carries TRBV7-8 and TRBJ2-3, with 10 bases lining up with TRBD2. Trimming cost V 3 bases and J 2 bases; bases outside gene matches: 23. CDR1 is SGHVS and CDR2 is FQNEAQ in the germline V gene. This CDR3 comprises 22 residues. The CDR3 protein is CASSFSPRLAGRHRGHTDTQYF. The CDR3 DNA reads TGTGCCAGCAGCTTCAGCCCGAGACTAGCGGGCCGACATAGGGGCCACACAGATACGCAGTATTTT.

The V gene is TRBV9, the J gene TRBJ1-1; unclear D gene. V gave up 4 bases and J gave up 4 bases, with 17 bases separating them. This CDR3 has 15 amino acids. From germline, CDR1 is SGDLS and CDR2 YYNGEE. The CDR3 is CASSRLEVGSTEAFF. The CDR3, as DNA: TGTGCCAGCAGCCGACTAGAGGTGGGGAGCACTGAAGCTTTCTTT.